These 25 T cell receptor beta chains originate from one sample sequenced in a study of blood T cell repertoires in COVID-19. The repertoire was sequenced with immunoSEQ multiplex PCR; TCRdb's copy has only in-frame clones and lacks some. This sample has about 120,000 clones; 82% occur once, and the top ten carry 9% to 13%. The sequenced material came from peripheral blood. These receptors all stem from a human donor in a cohort sampled during active COVID-19.

The chain uses TRBV28 and TRBJ2-1; D not certain. Trimming took 2 bases from V and 3 from J, leaving 8 bases between them. Germline V lookup: CDR1 MDHEN, CDR2 SYDVKM. The CDR3 is 14 amino acids. The CDR3 loop reads CASSLGQFYNEQFF. The CDR3 region has the DNA TGTGCCAGCAGTTTAGGGCAGTTCTACAATGAGCAGTTCTTC. The full variable domain, in which reference TRBV28 and TRBJ2-1 provide the parts outside the CDR3, is DVKVTQSSRYLVKRTGEKVFLECVQDMDHENMFWYRQDPGLGLRLIYFSYDVKMKEKGDIPEGYSVSREKKERFSLILESASTNQTSMYLCASSLGQFYNEQFFGPGTRLTVL.

The V call is TRBV19, the J call TRBJ2-6; 9 bases are shared with TRBD1. This CDR3 is 22 amino acids long. The germline CDR1 and CDR2 sequences are LNHDA and SQIVND (reference sequence). Losses at the gene ends were 3 bases for V and 1 base for J; bases not matched to a gene: 19. CDR3 residues: CASSIPLWGTGGLTSGANVLTF. CDR3 nucleotide sequence: TGTGCCAGTAGTATCCCGTTGTGGGGCACAGGGGGCCTAACGTCTGGGGCCAACGTCCTGACTTTC.

The chain employs TRBV6-2 or TRBV6-3 and TRBJ2-7, with no clear D. Germline CDR1 and CDR2: MNHEY and SVGEGT. V was pared by 5 bases and J by 3 bases, with 11 bases between. CDR3 size: 13 residues. CDR3: CASSAQSFYEQYF. The CDR3 DNA reads as TGTGCCAGCAGTGCCCAGTCGTTCTACGAGCAGTACTTC.

The chain is built from TRBV6-4 and TRBJ2-3; tentatively, D is TRBD2 (6 bases). CDR1 is MRHNA and CDR2 is SNTAGT in the germline V gene. V lost 2 bases and J lost 3, with 9 bases in between. The CDR3 is 14 amino acids. CDR3 protein: CASSDLGGTDTQYF. The CDR3 DNA reads as TGTGCCAGCAGTGACCTGGGGGGTACAGATACGCAGTATTTT.

The chain joins TRBV24-1 to TRBJ2-5, with 10 bases identical to TRBD2. After removal of 4 bases from V and 3 bases from J, the junction contained 10 bases not matched to a gene. The V gene's germline CDR1 is KGHDR and CDR2 SFDVKD. There are 17 residues in the CDR3. CDR3 loop: CATSDPGTSAGKETQYF. The CDR3 coding sequence is TGTGCCACCAGTGACCCCGGGACTAGCGCAGGGAAAGAGACCCAGTACTTC.

The V call is TRBV9, the J call TRBJ1-2; a possible D gene is TRBD1 (6 bases). Trimming took 2 bases from V and 3 from J, leaving 11 bases between them. The CDR3 consists of 14 residues. The germline gives CDR1 SGDLS, CDR2 YYNGEE. The DNA of the CDR3 is TGTGCCAGCAGCGTCGCACAGGGTGACTATGGCTACACCTTC. This sequence encodes CASSVAQGDYGYTF.

The V and J genes are TRBV18 and TRBJ1-4, with 10 nucleotides matching TRBD1. CDR1 is KGHSH and CDR2 is LQKENI in the germline V gene. V lost 1 base and J lost 5; bases outside the gene matches: 1. The CDR3 is made up of 15 amino acids. The CDR3 nucleotides read TGTGCCAGCTCACCACGGACAGGGGGGAATGAAAAACTGTTTTTT. As protein: CASSPRTGGNEKLFF.

This clone was detected only once. V usage is TRBV4-3 and J usage is TRBJ1-4, with TRBD1 identical over 10 bases. Germline V CDR1 and CDR2: LGHNA, YSLEER. Trimming cost V 3 bases and J 13 bases; bases outside gene matches: 2. This CDR3 spans 12 amino acids. CDR3 protein: CASSQGQGRLFF. The CDR3 DNA is TGCGCCAGCAGCCAGGGACAGGGGAGACTGTTTTTT.

The chain has TRBV6-5 and TRBJ2-7; 11 bases fit TRBD2. This CDR3 is 15 amino acids long. The V segment lost 5 bases and the J segment 1 base; nucleotides outside the gene matches: 4. Germline V gene sequence: CDR1 MNHEY, CDR2 SVGAGI. CDR3 DNA sequence: TGTGCCAGCAGTCATACTAGCGGGAGTTCCTACGAGCAGTACTTC. This sequence encodes CASSHTSGSSYEQYF.

The chain carries TRBV9 and TRBJ2-2, with a weak D call TRBD1 (5 bases). The CDR3 runs to 17 residues. CDR1 is SGDLS and CDR2 is YYNGEE in the germline V gene. V was cut by 0 bases and J by 2 bases, with 14 bases left in between. This CDR3 is CASSVVATGSNTGELFF. CDR3 sequence (DNA): TGTGCCAGCAGCGTAGTCGCAACAGGATCTAACACCGGGGAGCTGTTTTTT.

The chain employs TRBV6-5 and TRBJ1-4; 8 nucleotides align to TRBD1. The CDR3 is 15 amino acids. V was clipped by 5 bases and J by 7 bases; unmatched bases: 9. CDR1 and CDR2 (germline): MNHEY, SVGAGI. Here the CDR3 DNA reads TGTGCCAGCAGTACCAGACAGGGGTTGGGTGAAAAACTGTTTTTT. Protein product: CASSTRQGLGEKLFF.

The rearrangement uses TRBV3-1 (or the pseudogene TRBV3-2) and TRBJ1-1, with a weak D call TRBD1 (6 bases). The V end was cut by 2 bases, the J end by 0 bases, with 7 bases between. CDR1 and CDR2 (germline): LGHDT, YNNKEL (reference sequence). The CDR3 runs 14 residues. DNA of the CDR3: TGTGCCAGCAGCCAAACAGGGATGAACACTGAAGCTTTCTTT. Its protein is CASSQTGMNTEAFF.

The chain combines TRBV6-5 with TRBJ2-7; TRBD2 matches at 13 bases. This CDR3 spans 15 amino acids. Trimming took 6 bases from V and 3 from J; bases not matched to a gene: 5. The germline CDR1 and CDR2 sequences are MNHEY and SVGAGI. For the CDR3, the DNA is TGTGCCAGCAGCTATACTAGCGGGGGGGGCTACGAGCAGTACTTC. It yields the protein CASSYTSGGGYEQYF.

The chain recombines TRBV4-1 with TRBJ1-1; no reliable D call. This CDR3 region has 13 residues. The V end lost 2 bases, the J end lost 1 base, and 5 bases lay between the germline ends. Germline V lookup: CDR1 MGHRA, CDR2 YSYEKL. Written as DNA, the CDR3 is TGCGCCAGCAGCCAATCCCAGAACACTGAAGCTTTCTTT. It translates to CASSQSQNTEAFF.

The chain joins TRBV19 to TRBJ1-2, with D perhaps matching TRBD1 (6 bases). Germline CDR1 LNHDA, CDR2 SQIVND (reference sequence). V dropped 3 bases and J dropped 6 bases, with 17 bases sitting between them. The CDR3 extends over 15 amino acids. CDR3: CASSILSTGPNGYTF. As DNA, the CDR3 is TGTGCCAGTAGTATCCTTTCGACAGGACCAAATGGCTACACCTTC.

The chain couples TRBV6-5 to TRBJ2-2, with TRBD1 as a possible D gene (6 bases). V was pared by 7 bases and J by 5 bases, with 14 bases between. Looked up from germline, CDR1 is MNHEY and CDR2 is SVGAGI. The length of the CDR3 is 14 residues. The CDR3 protein is CASIPFQGTGELFF. The CDR3 coding sequence is TGTGCCAGCATTCCCTTCCAGGGGACCGGGGAGCTGTTTTTT.

This clone was observed a few times. The chain uses TRBV6-6 and TRBJ2-2; a weak D match, TRBD1 (6 bases). Germline V gene data show CDR1 as MNHNY and CDR2 as SVGAGI (reference sequence). Trimming removed 6 bases from V and 1 base from J, with 18 bases in between. CDR3 size: 17 residues. For the CDR3, the DNA is TGTGCCAGCAGCCGAGACAGGAACACCCTGAACACCGGGGAGCTGTTTTTT. Protein sequence: CASSRDRNTLNTGELFF.

The chain links TRBV5-6 to TRBJ2-1, with TRBD2 matching over 8 bases. The CDR3 totals 14 residues. V dropped 2 bases and J dropped 2; count of bases not matched to a gene: 0. Looked up from germline, CDR1 is SGHDT and CDR2 is YYEEEE. The CDR3 sequence is CASSFGGAYNEQFF. The CDR3 region has the DNA TGTGCCAGCAGCTTCGGGGGGGCCTACAATGAGCAGTTCTTC.

The CDR3 loop is CASSARVRGVKDEQFF. DNA of the CDR3: TGTGCCAGCAGCGCCCGGGTGCGGGGGGTTAAGGATGAGCAGTTCTTC. The V call is TRBV9, the J call TRBJ2-1; 8 bases map to TRBD2. Trimming cost V 3 bases and J 8 bases; bases outside gene matches: 13. The CDR3 extends over 16 amino acids. Germline CDR1 reads SGDLS; CDR2 reads YYNGEE.

The rearrangement joins TRBV12-5 to TRBJ2-5; D gene uncertain. The CDR3 extends over 18 amino acids. Trimming took off 2 bases at V and 5 bases at J, with 24 bases between the two ends. Germline loops: CDR1 LGHNT, CDR2 FRNRAP. In DNA, the CDR3 is TGTGCTAGTGGTTTGCCTCAACGTCTCCAACCTAACCGGGAGACCCAGTACTTC. Translation: CASGLPQRLQPNRETQYF.

This chain uses TRBV2 with TRBJ2-3; 9 nucleotides match TRBD2. This CDR3 has 18 residues. J lost 5 bases, V lost 1 base, and 13 bases had no gene match. The germline CDR1 and CDR2 sequences are SNHLY and FYNNEI. This CDR3 reads CASSEVGGAGGRIDTQYF. For the CDR3, the DNA is TGTGCCAGCAGTGAAGTTGGTGGTGCGGGGGGGCGAATAGATACGCAGTATTTT.

The table lists this clone with a few counts. V gene TRBV6-4 combines with J gene TRBJ2-3; TRBD2 is a possible D gene (6 bases). Germline CDR1 reads MRHNA; CDR2 reads SNTAGT. CDR3 length: 14 residues. With 3 bases removed from V and 2 bases from J, the gap between germline ends came to 9 bases. The CDR3 spells CASSEGLLTDTQYF. In DNA form, the CDR3 reads TGTGCCAGCAGTGAGGGACTCCTCACAGATACGCAGTATTTT.

The chain has TRBV6-1 and TRBJ1-6, with no clear D. Germline CDR1 and CDR2: MNHNS and SASEGT. V shed 1 base and J shed 0 bases, with 7 bases lying between them. The CDR3 is 16 residues long. CDR3 bases: TGTGCCAGCAGTGAAGAGACAAACTCCTATAATTCACCCCTCCACTTT. Translated, it gives CASSEETNSYNSPLHF.

The count of this clone is one. The chain uses TRBV7-2 and TRBJ2-7; 7 bases map to TRBD1. The germline V gene has CDR1 SGHTA and CDR2 FQGNSA. The trim removed 4 bases at V and 3 bases at J, leaving 3 bases unmatched. This CDR3 is 13 amino acids long. The DNA of the CDR3 is TGTGCCAGCAGCTCCAACAGGGGCTACGAGCAGTACTTC. This codes for CASSSNRGYEQYF. Combining the CDR3 with reference TRBV7-2 and TRBJ2-7 gives the whole variable domain GAGVSQSPSNKVTEKGKDVELRCDPISGHTALYWYRQSLGQGLEFLIYFQGNSAPDKSGLPSDRFSAERTGGSVSTLTIQRTQQEDSAVYLCASSSNRGYEQYFGPGTRLTVT.

The J gene is TRBJ2-2, the V gene TRBV28; D perhaps matches TRBD2 (6 bases). The V gene lost 7 bases and the J gene lost 5 bases, with 14 bases spanning the gap. Germline V gene data show CDR1 as MDHEN and CDR2 as SYDVKM. This CDR3 contains 14 residues. Here the CDR3 DNA reads TGTGCCAGCATCTTTCGGGGGAAGACCGGGGAGCTGTTTTTT. Translation: CASIFRGKTGELFF.